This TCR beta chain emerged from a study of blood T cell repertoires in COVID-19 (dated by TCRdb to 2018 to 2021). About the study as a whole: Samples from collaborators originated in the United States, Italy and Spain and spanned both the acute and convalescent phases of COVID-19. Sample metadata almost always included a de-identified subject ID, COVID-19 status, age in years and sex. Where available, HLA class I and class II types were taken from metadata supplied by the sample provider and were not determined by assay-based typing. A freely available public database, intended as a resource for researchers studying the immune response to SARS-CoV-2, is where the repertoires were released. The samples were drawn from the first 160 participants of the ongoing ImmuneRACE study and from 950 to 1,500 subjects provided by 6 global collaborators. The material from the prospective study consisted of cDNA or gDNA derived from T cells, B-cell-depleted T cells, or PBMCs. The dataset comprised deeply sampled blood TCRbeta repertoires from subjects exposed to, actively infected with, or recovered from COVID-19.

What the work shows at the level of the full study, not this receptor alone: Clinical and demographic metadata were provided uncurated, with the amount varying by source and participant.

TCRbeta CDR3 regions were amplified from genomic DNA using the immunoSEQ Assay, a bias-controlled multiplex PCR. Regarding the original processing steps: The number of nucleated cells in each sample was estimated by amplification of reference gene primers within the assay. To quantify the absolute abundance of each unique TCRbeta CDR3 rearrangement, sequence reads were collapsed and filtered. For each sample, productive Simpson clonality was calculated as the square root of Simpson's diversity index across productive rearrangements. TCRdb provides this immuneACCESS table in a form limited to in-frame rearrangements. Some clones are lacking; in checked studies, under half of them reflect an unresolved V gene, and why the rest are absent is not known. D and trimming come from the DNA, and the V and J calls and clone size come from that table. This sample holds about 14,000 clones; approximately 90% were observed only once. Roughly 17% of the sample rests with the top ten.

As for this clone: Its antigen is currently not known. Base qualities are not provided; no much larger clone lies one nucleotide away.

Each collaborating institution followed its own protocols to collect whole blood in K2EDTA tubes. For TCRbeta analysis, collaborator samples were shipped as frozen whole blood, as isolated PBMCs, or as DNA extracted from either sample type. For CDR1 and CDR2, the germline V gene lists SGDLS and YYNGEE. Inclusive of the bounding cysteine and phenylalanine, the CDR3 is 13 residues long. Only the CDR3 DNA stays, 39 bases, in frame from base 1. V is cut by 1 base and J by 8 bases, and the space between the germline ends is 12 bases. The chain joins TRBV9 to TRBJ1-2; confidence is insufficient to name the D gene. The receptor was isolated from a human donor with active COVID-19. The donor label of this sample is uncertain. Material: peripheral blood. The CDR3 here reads CASSVTDSGGYTF. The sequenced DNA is TGTGCCAGCAGCGTAACGGATTCGGGAGGCTACACCTTC.